This T cell receptor (beta chain) was captured in a study of shared clonotypes between healthy human individuals. Overall study: Three plates each covered CD4 naive and memory; CD8 naive two, CD8 memory one.

For this clone: Its antigen is not known.

Findings of the study overall: Clonotypes not shared had lower generation probabilities than those common to all four donors. Clonotype sharing among donors was thought likely to change with sequencing depth.

Assay used: immunoSEQ multiplex PCR; TCRdb lists only in-frame clones, some missing. The sample includes roughly 700,000 clones, over 65% of them seen just once. The clonotype originates from a woman in her thirties in good health. Sequencing was carried out using memory CD4+ T cells sorted from blood. Subset defined: CD45RA-negative fraction.

Here the CDR3 DNA reads TGTGCCAGCAGGGGGTCCGGGACAGGGACCTACGAGCAGTACTTC. Encoded protein: CASRGSGTGTYEQYF. V gene TRBV28 combines with J gene TRBJ2-7, with TRBD1 identical over 9 bases. With V trimmed by 6 bases and J by 2 bases, 8 bases remained unmatched. The CDR3 is 15 amino acids. Germline V lookup: CDR1 MDHEN, CDR2 SYDVKM.